The text below deals with one T cell receptor beta chain. The CDR3 contains 14 residues. Germline CDR1 and CDR2: SGHRS and YFSETQ. V gave up 4 bases and J gave up 5 bases; unmatched junction bases: 5. This entry belongs to a study of coeliac disease. Profiling relied on immunoSEQ multiplex PCR, and the TCRdb table lists in-frame clones only, not all of them. The table records 2,500 to 3,000 clones, about 49% of them present only once. The receptor's source is a man between 60 and 75 years old with celiac disease on a gluten-free diet. The V call is TRBV5-1, the J call TRBJ2-5; 10 bases map to TRBD2. The specimen sequenced was intraepithelial lymphocytes from the gut. For the CDR3, the DNA is TGCGCCAGCAGCCTAGCGGGAGCTAGCGAGACCCAGTACTTC. It is translated as CASSLAGASETQYF.